These T cell receptor beta chains were read from a single sample in a study of T cell responses to AZD1222 COVID-19 vaccine. The table came from immunoSEQ multiplex PCR; TCRdb's copy has only in-frame clones and leaves some out. The table has some 140,000 clones, less than 90% seen once. Specimen: peripheral blood, collected on day 0 of MenACWY control vaccination. Source of these receptors: an adult in good health. Each CDR3 is given with its conserved first and last residue. A D gene is named only where the DNA matches it firmly. The size of a clone is reported for some rows only, either as once, few or many, or as a class for expanded clones.

abundance	v_gene	d_gene	j_gene	CDR3aa	CDR3nt
NA	TRBV5-4	NA	TRBJ1-1	CASSLAGVDTEAFF	TGTGCCAGCAGCTTGGCGGGCGTGGACACTGAAGCTTTCTTT
once	TRBV4-3	TRBD2	TRBJ2-1	CASSQDSTSGSSIF	TGCGCCAGCAGCCAAGATTCTACTAGCGGGAGTTCGATCTTC
NA	TRBV7-8	NA	TRBJ1-2	CASSLRIPGRRGYTF	TGTGCCAGCAGCCTTAGGATTCCAGGGCGTCGGGGCTACACCTTC
NA	TRBV6-5	NA	TRBJ1-5	CAIKRGPWEPQHF	TGTGCCATCAAGAGGGGCCCCTGGGAGCCCCAGCATTTT
NA	TRBV5-1	NA	TRBJ2-2	CASKHNTGELFF	TGCGCCAGCAAACATAACACCGGGGAGCTGTTTTTT
NA	TRBV12-5	NA	TRBJ1-3	CASGLIGGGPLSSGNTIYF	TGTGCTAGTGGTTTGATTGGGGGCGGACCATTATCATCTGGAAACACCATATATTTT
NA	TRBV19	TRBD2	TRBJ2-3	CASSRGLAGPTNTQYF	TGTGCCAGTAGTAGGGGACTAGCGGGACCCACGAATACGCAGTATTTT
NA	TRBV3-1/TRBV3-2	TRBD2	TRBJ2-3	CASSPAAGGTDTQYF	TGTGCCAGCAGCCCCGCAGCGGGGGGCACAGATACGCAGTATTTT
NA	TRBV7-2	NA	TRBJ1-3	CASSLGPQGDTIYF	TGTGCCAGCAGCTTAGGTCCACAGGGAGACACCATATATTTT
NA	TRBV5-4	TRBD2	TRBJ2-7	CASSLPFAGDHEQYF	TGTGCCAGCAGCCTCCCATTCGCGGGGGACCACGAGCAGTACTTC
once	TRBV2	NA	TRBJ2-1	CASSVGGYYNEQFF	TGTGCCAGCAGTGTGGGCGGGTACTACAATGAGCAGTTCTTC
NA	TRBV3-1/TRBV3-2	TRBD2	TRBJ2-7	CASSQGTSYEQYF	TGTGCCAGCAGCCAAGGGACTAGCTACGAGCAGTACTTC
NA	TRBV6-1	NA	TRBJ1-1	CASSESLENTEAFF	TGTGCCAGCAGTGAAAGTTTAGAGAACACTGAAGCTTTCTTT
NA	TRBV24-1	NA	TRBJ2-7	CATNDPTWGHEQYF	TGTGCCACCAATGACCCGACGTGGGGCCACGAGCAGTACTTC
few	TRBV5-6	NA	TRBJ1-1	CASSRPGRMNTEAFF	TGTGCCAGCAGCAGACCGGGACGGATGAACACTGAAGCTTTCTTT
NA	TRBV7-2	TRBD2	TRBJ2-2	CASSLRPSGSGTGELFF	TGTGCCAGCAGCTTACGCCCTAGCGGGAGTGGCACCGGGGAGCTGTTTTTT
NA	TRBV5-1	TRBD2	TRBJ2-3	CASSSRLAGRTDTQYF	TGCGCCAGCAGCTCTCGACTAGCGGGAAGAACAGATACGCAGTATTTT
NA	TRBV5-6	TRBD1	TRBJ2-5	CASSPKGQGRKTQYF	TGTGCCAGCAGCCCCAAAGGACAGGGGAGAAAGACCCAGTACTTC
many	TRBV12-3/TRBV12-4	TRBD1	TRBJ1-1	CASTTTGEEKAFF	TGTGCCAGCACCACGACAGGGGAGGAAAAAGCTTTCTTT
NA	TRBV24-1	TRBD2	TRBJ2-1	CATSDTLAGGLFF	TGTGCCACCAGTGACACCTTAGCGGGAGGGTTGTTCTTC
NA	TRBV6-5	TRBD1	TRBJ1-5	CASSRAGGSNQPQHF	TGTGCCAGCAGTCGCGCAGGGGGGAGCAATCAGCCCCAGCATTTT
once	TRBV19	NA	TRBJ1-1	CASSIVGGGRTEAFF	TGTGCCAGTAGTATAGTAGGGGGGGGGCGCACTGAAGCTTTCTTT
NA	TRBV28	NA	TRBJ1-6	CASSLLTGALNSPLHF	TGTGCCAGCAGTTTACTAACAGGAGCGTTGAATTCACCCCTCCACTTT
NA	TRBV9	NA	TRBJ2-5	CASSPNEETQYF	TGTGCCAGCAGCCCCAACGAAGAGACCCAGTACTTC
NA	TRBV27	TRBD1	TRBJ1-6	CASSLSRTGHSPLHF	TGTGCCAGCAGTTTATCCCGGACAGGACACTCACCCCTCCACTTT
NA	TRBV14	NA	TRBJ1-3	CASRNSGSGNTIYF	TGTGCCAGCAGGAATAGTGGCTCTGGAAACACCATATATTTT